This T cell receptor (beta chain) was sequenced in a study of T cells in Graves' hyperthyroidism and ophthalmopathy. This clonotype was seen many times. V gave up 0 bases and J gave up 5 bases, with 7 bases separating them. This CDR3 region has 13 residues. Looked up from germline, CDR1 is MNHEY and CDR2 is SVGAGI. RNA transcripts served as the template for amplifying TCR beta CDR3 regions. Carried out on the TCR CDR3, a first-round RT-PCR used the HTBI primer set. Via MiXCR, TCRdb re-called the multiplex PCR reads, giving one row per CDR3 protein. This table has 700,000 or so distinct CDR3 sequences, 16% appearing once.

The chain couples TRBV6-5 to TRBJ1-1; no reliable D call. This receptor was obtained from a man in his late teens or twenties with Graves' hyperthyroidism. The sequencing sample was made of blood. The CDR3 here is CASSYSEETEAFF. The CDR3 DNA sequence: TGTGCCAGCAGTTACTCGGAGGAGACTGAAGCTTTCTTT.